Each of the 8 T cell receptor beta chains below was sequenced from the same sample in a study of control samples from healthy donors and cancer patients. Assay: immunoSEQ multiplex PCR; the TCRdb copy retains only in-frame clones and omits some. The sample has about 180,000 clones; around 94% are singletons. The sequenced material came from blood. These receptors came from a man aged 30-40 years in good health.

V and J are TRBV5-6 and TRBJ2-7; D perhaps matches TRBD1 (6 bases). The germline V gene encodes CDR1 SGHDT and CDR2 YYEEEE. Trimming cost V 2 bases and J 5 bases, with 14 bases left between them. This CDR3 has 14 residues. CDR3 amino acids: CASSLQGRVHEQYF. DNA for the CDR3: TGTGCCAGCAGCTTACAGGGTAGGGTTCACGAGCAGTACTTC.

The chain couples TRBV5-1 to TRBJ2-5; weak D call: TRBD2 (6 bases). Trimming removed 1 base from V and 1 base from J, with 11 bases in between. Germline CDR1 and CDR2: SGHRS and YFSETQ. This CDR3 comprises 15 residues. The CDR3 sequence: CASSLLGLTQETQYF. CDR3 sequence (DNA): TGCGCCAGCAGCTTGTTAGGACTAACCCAAGAGACCCAGTACTTC.

The chain is built from TRBV5-6 and TRBJ2-7, with 7 bases that match TRBD1. Germline V gene lookup returns CDR1 SGHDT and CDR2 YYEEEE. The CDR3 runs 13 residues. Trimming at V came to 5 bases and at J to 5 bases, leaving 7 bases not matched to a gene. CDR3 loop: CASRTTGSHEQYF. The DNA of the CDR3 is TGTGCCAGCAGAACGACAGGGTCCCACGAGCAGTACTTC.

This clone was counted a few times. The V and J genes are TRBV3-1 (or the pseudogene TRBV3-2) and TRBJ2-3, with unresolved D. The CDR3 runs 18 residues. V was cut by 5 bases and J by 2 bases, with 23 bases left in between. Per germline, CDR1 LGHDT and CDR2 YNNKEL (reference sequence). The CDR3 protein is CASSKASTDLILTDTQYF. DNA for the CDR3: TGTGCCAGCAGCAAAGCAAGTACAGATCTTATACTCACAGATACGCAGTATTTT.

This clone was recorded once. This sequence joins TRBV18 and TRBJ1-6; 8 bases fit TRBD1. Germline-derived CDR1 and CDR2 are KGHSH and LQKENI. The ends lost 3 bases at V and 8 bases at J; junction bases unmatched: 6. This CDR3 is built from 15 residues. In DNA, the CDR3 is TGTGCCAGCTCACCCACAGGGGGAGATTATTCACCCCTCCACTTT. Translated, it gives CASSPTGGDYSPLHF. Full variable domain (remainder filled in from reference TRBV18 and TRBJ1-6): NAGVMQNPRHLVRRRGQEARLRCSPMKGHSHVYWYRQLPEEGLKFMVYLQKENIIDESGMPKERFSAEFPKEGPSILRIQQVVRGDSAAYFCASSPTGGDYSPLHFGNGTRLTVT.

The chain links TRBV6-6 to TRBJ1-6, with a possible D match to TRBD1 (6 bases). CDR3 length: 15 amino acids. V lost 6 bases to trimming and J lost 4 bases, with 13 bases between them. The V gene's germline CDR1 is MNHNY and CDR2 SVGAGI (reference sequence). Here the CDR3 DNA reads TGTGCCAGCAGCCTGGGGCAGGGGTATAATTCACCCCTCCACTTT. It specifies CASSLGQGYNSPLHF.

This clone is a singleton in its sample. The chain carries TRBV5-4 and TRBJ2-3, with D tentatively TRBD2 (6 bases). The CDR3 is 16 amino acids. CDR1 is SGHNT and CDR2 is YYREEE in the germline V gene (reference sequence). Trimming took off 2 bases at V and 1 base at J, with 14 bases between the two ends. CDR3 bases: TGTGCCAGCAGCTTTTCAGGCGGGGCCCGCACAGATACGCAGTATTTT. As protein: CASSFSGGARTDTQYF.

The gene calls are TRBV6-6 and TRBJ2-5, with TRBD1 identical over 11 bases. The CDR3 runs to 15 residues. V was pared by 6 bases and J by 5 bases, with 8 bases of the junction left unmatched. Germline V gene sequence: CDR1 MNHNY, CDR2 SVGAGI (reference sequence). CDR3 coding DNA: TGTGCCAGCAGCGCAGGACAGGGGGCAAAGGAGACCCAGTACTTC. Its translation: CASSAGQGAKETQYF.